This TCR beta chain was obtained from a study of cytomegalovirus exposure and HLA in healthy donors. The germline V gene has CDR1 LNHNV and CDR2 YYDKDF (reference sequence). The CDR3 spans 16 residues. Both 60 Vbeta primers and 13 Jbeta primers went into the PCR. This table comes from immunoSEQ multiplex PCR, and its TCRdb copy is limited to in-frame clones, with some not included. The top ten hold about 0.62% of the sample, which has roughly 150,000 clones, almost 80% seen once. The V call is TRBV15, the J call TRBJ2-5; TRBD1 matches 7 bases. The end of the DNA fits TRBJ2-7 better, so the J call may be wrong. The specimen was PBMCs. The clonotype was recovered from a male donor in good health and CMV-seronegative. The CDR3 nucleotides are TGTGCCACCAGCAGGGGAACAGGGGATCGTCGCTACGAGCAGTACTTC. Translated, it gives CATSRGTGDRRYEQYF.